This T cell receptor beta chain comes out of a study of shared clonotypes between healthy human individuals. Findings and limits, study-wide: Shared clonotypes across all four donors exceeded non-shared ones in generation probability. Sharing across four donors was highest in naive CD4 (roughly 5%) and lowest in memory CD8 (roughly 0.4%).

Concerning this clone: Its antigen is not identified.

Execution of the assay was at deep level. TCRdb keeps only in-frame clones here, not all; method: immunoSEQ multiplex PCR. The data contain 1.5 million to 1.9 million clones, 95% to 99% of them seen just once; the ten biggest clones take up around 0.47%. The sequenced material came from naive CD4+ T cells sorted from blood. Indicated subset: CD45RA+ positively selected. The receptor's source is a man between 25 and 39 years old in good health.

The CDR3 nucleotides read TGTGCCAGCAGCTTCCAGCTTCATCGGGACGAAGCTAACTATGGCTACACCTTC. It specifies CASSFQLHRDEANYGYTF. The genes are TRBV7-9 and TRBJ1-2; D is possibly TRBD1 (5 bases). The CDR3 has 18 amino acids. Germline lookup yields CDR1 SEHNR and CDR2 FQNEAQ (reference sequence). V lost 3 bases to trimming and J lost 0 bases, with 20 bases between them.